These 17 T cell receptor beta chains originate from one sample sequenced in a study of shared clonotypes between healthy human individuals. The protocol was immunoSEQ multiplex PCR, while the TCRdb copy is restricted to in-frame clones and leaves out a portion. The sample consists of approximately 400,000 clones, 96% of them appearing once. The material sequenced was memory CD8+ T cells sorted from blood. Subset specified: CD45RO+ cells pooled with CCR7-negative TemRA cells. These receptors all stem from a man younger than 45 in good health.

This clone has just one count. V is TRBV5-4 and J is TRBJ2-1; TRBD2 matches at 11 bases. Trimming cost V 4 bases and J 9 bases; bases outside gene matches: 12. Germline assignment: CDR1 SGHNT and CDR2 YYREEE (reference sequence). This CDR3 has 16 residues. This CDR3 reads CASSPDRLAGLGEQFF. CDR3 sequence (DNA): TGTGCCAGCAGCCCGGACAGACTAGCGGGATTGGGTGAGCAGTTCTTC. The variable domain in full, with the rest retrieved from reference TRBV5-4 and TRBJ2-1, is ETGVTQSPTHLIKTRGQQVTLRCSSQSGHNTVSWYQQALGQGPQFIFQYYREEENGRGNFPPRFSGLQFPNYSSELNVNALELDDSALYLCASSPDRLAGLGEQFFGPGTRLTVL.

The gene calls are TRBV6-6 and TRBJ2-7; D might be TRBD1 (6 bases). In germline, CDR1 is MNHNY, CDR2 SVGAGI (reference sequence). With 2 bases removed from V and 4 bases from J, the gap between germline ends came to 12 bases. This CDR3 is built from 14 residues. In nucleotides, the CDR3 is TGTGCCAGCAGTTACGAGGGGACAATGTACGAGCAGTACTTC. It codes for CASSYEGTMYEQYF.

Regarding this clone: The identical CDR3 is also encoded by other nucleotide sequences in the sample. V gene TRBV5-1 combines with J gene TRBJ1-5; 7 bases are shared with TRBD1. The germline V gene has CDR1 SGHRS and CDR2 YFSETQ. Germline trimming cut 4 bases from V and 2 bases from J; bases unmatched to any gene: 3. There are 14 residues in the CDR3. The CDR3 DNA reads as TGCGCCAGCAGCCTCACAGGGGGCAATCAGCCCCAGCATTTT. It specifies CASSLTGGNQPQHF.

J is TRBJ2-7 and V is TRBV28; a possible D gene is TRBD1 (5 bases). The CDR3 contains 14 residues. The germline gives CDR1 MDHEN, CDR2 SYDVKM. Deletions cut 2 bases from V and 2 bases from J, with 10 bases between. CDR3 amino acids: CASSLEGVTYEQYF. CDR3 nucleotides: TGTGCCAGCAGTTTAGAAGGGGTCACCTACGAGCAGTACTTC. Filled out from reference TRBV28 and TRBJ2-7, the complete variable domain reads DVKVTQSSRYLVKRTGEKVFLECVQDMDHENMFWYRQDPGLGLRLIYFSYDVKMKEKGDIPEGYSVSREKKERFSLILESASTNQTSMYLCASSLEGVTYEQYFGPGTRLTVT.

This chain uses TRBV20-1 with TRBJ1-2; D gene uncertain. The V gene lost 5 bases and the J gene lost 3 bases, with 7 bases spanning the gap. Germline CDR1 is DFQATT and CDR2 is SNEGSKA (reference sequence). This CDR3 has 11 residues. The CDR3, as DNA: TGCAGTGCTGGGAGGGACTATGGCTACACCTTC. Its protein is CSAGRDYGYTF.

This chain joins TRBV28 and TRBJ2-3; TRBD2 matches 16 bases. The germline CDR1 and CDR2 sequences are MDHEN and SYDVKM. Trimming cost V 3 bases and J 2 bases; bases outside gene matches: 8. The CDR3 runs to 19 residues. CDR3 loop: CASSFPPGLAGGVTDTQYF. Written as DNA, the CDR3 is TGTGCCAGCAGTTTCCCTCCGGGACTAGCGGGAGGGGTCACAGATACGCAGTATTTT.

J is TRBJ2-7 and V is TRBV5-1; perhaps TRBD2 as D (6 bases). V shed 0 bases and J shed 4 bases, with 20 bases lying between them. Germline V CDR1 and CDR2: SGHRS, YFSETQ. This CDR3 is built from 17 residues. Here the CDR3 reads CASSLGPGDPFLYEQYF. In DNA, the CDR3 is TGCGCCAGCAGCTTGGGTCCGGGAGATCCTTTTTTGTACGAGCAGTACTTC. Variable domain in full (rest from reference TRBV5-1 and TRBJ2-7): KAGVTQTPRYLIKTRGQQVTLSCSPISGHRSVSWYQQTPGQGLQFLFEYFSETQRNKGNFPGRFSGRQFSNSRSEMNVSTLELGDSALYLCASSLGPGDPFLYEQYFGPGTRLTVT.

This clone was seen a single time. Here the CDR3 DNA reads TGTGCCACCAGCACTAACTCCCTCCCCAAAAACATTCAGTACTTC. This gives the protein CATSTNSLPKNIQYF. The chain uses TRBV15 and TRBJ2-4; D is uncertain. In germline, CDR1 is LNHNV, CDR2 YYDKDF (reference sequence). The CDR3 runs to 15 residues. Trimming cost V 4 bases and J 2 bases, with 12 bases left between them.

DNA for the CDR3: TGTGCCAGCTCACCGGGACAGGGGGCGTCTGATACGCAGTATTTT. Translation: CASSPGQGASDTQYF. The rearrangement uses TRBV18 and TRBJ2-3; 12 positions match TRBD1. The CDR3 contains 15 residues. With V trimmed by 3 bases and J by 6 bases, 4 bases remained unmatched. The germline V gene has CDR1 KGHSH and CDR2 LQKENI.

V and J are TRBV5-4 and TRBJ1-2, with a tentative D call TRBD1 (6 bases). The germline V and J ends were trimmed by 4 bases and 8 bases, with 15 bases remaining between them. Germline CDR1 SGHNT, CDR2 YYREEE (reference sequence). The CDR3 is made up of 13 amino acids. The CDR3 protein is CASSQYRDGGYTF. Here the CDR3 DNA reads TGTGCCAGCAGCCAATACAGGGATGGGGGCTACACCTTC.

J is TRBJ1-4 and V is TRBV18; D not resolved. Germline V gives CDR1 KGHSH, CDR2 LQKENI. Trimming left V 2 bases short and J 1 base short, with 11 bases between. The CDR3 has 16 amino acids. The CDR3 region has the DNA TGTGCCAGCTCACCAATCCCCATGCAAACTAATGAAAAACTGTTTTTT. Translating it yields CASSPIPMQTNEKLFF. Filled out from reference TRBV18 and TRBJ1-4, the complete variable domain reads NAGVMQNPRHLVRRRGQEARLRCSPMKGHSHVYWYRQLPEEGLKFMVYLQKENIIDESGMPKERFSAEFPKEGPSILRIQQVVRGDSAAYFCASSPIPMQTNEKLFFGSGTQLSVL.

The genes are TRBV29-1 and TRBJ2-7, with D perhaps TRBD2 (5 bases). From germline, CDR1 is SQVTM and CDR2 ANQGSEA. This CDR3 comprises 11 residues. V was cut by 7 bases and J by 5 bases, with 12 bases left in between. In DNA, the CDR3 is TGCAGCGGGACTGGGCCGGACGAGCAGTACTTC. It yields the protein CSGTGPDEQYF.

The chain uses TRBV5-1 and TRBJ1-3; D is possibly TRBD1 (5 bases). CDR3 length: 16 amino acids. Trimming cost V 4 bases and J 0 bases, with 14 bases left between them. The germline V gene has CDR1 SGHRS and CDR2 YFSETQ. CDR3 DNA sequence: TGCGCCAGCAGCCGAGGAGGGCAGGGCTCTGGAAACACCATATATTTT. Protein product: CASSRGGQGSGNTIYF.

The chain recombines TRBV5-5 with TRBJ2-2; D ambiguous. Trimming stripped 4 bases from V and 2 bases from J, with 9 bases between. The V gene's germline CDR1 is SGHKS and CDR2 YYEKEE (reference sequence). The CDR3 sequence is 14 residues long. CDR3 sequence reads: CASSKTPNTGELFF. Here the CDR3 DNA reads TGTGCCAGCAGCAAGACACCAAACACCGGGGAGCTGTTTTTT.

The chain has TRBV19 and TRBJ2-7, with 8 nucleotides matching TRBD1. The CDR3 spans 14 residues. Looked up from germline, CDR1 is LNHDA and CDR2 is SQIVND (reference sequence). V trimming: 9 bases; J trimming: 2 bases; junction bases outside the gene matches: 9. Here the CDR3 DNA reads TGTGCCAGCAGCCCCGGGACAGGAGCCTACGAGCAGTACTTC. This codes for CASSPGTGAYEQYF.

The V gene is TRBV10-2, the J gene TRBJ2-7; D could derive from TRBD1 or TRBD2 (5 bases each). V was pared by 0 bases and J by 1 base, with 10 bases between. The germline gives CDR1 WSHSY, CDR2 SAAADI. The CDR3 totals 15 residues. The CDR3 coding sequence is TGCGCCAGCAGTGAGTCGAGGGACCCATCCTACGAGCAGTACTTC. This translates into CASSESRDPSYEQYF.

The V gene is TRBV19, the J gene TRBJ2-3; TRBD2 might be the D (5 bases). CDR1 LNHDA and CDR2 SQIVND come from the germline V gene (reference sequence). CDR3 length equals 16 residues. Trimming stripped 3 bases from V and 0 bases from J, with 13 bases between. The CDR3 protein is CASSIGVARSTDTQYF. The CDR3 DNA is TGTGCCAGTAGTATCGGGGTGGCTAGGAGCACAGATACGCAGTATTTT.